This T cell receptor beta chain was sequenced during a study of cytomegalovirus exposure and HLA in healthy donors. Study context: Earlier, 100 million to 130 million unique TCR beta sequences were recovered from approximately 200 million T cells by an analysis. General study findings and limits: The listing of 150 or so TCR beta chains classed them as cytomegalovirus-associated. Available immune exposure information covered CMV serostatus only. Three CMV-associated chains were confirmed in vitro to be specific for CMV antigens.

PCR was performed using 60 Vbeta and 13 Jbeta primers. Assay used: immunoSEQ multiplex PCR; TCRdb lists only in-frame clones, some missing. The table shows roughly 93,000 clones, with more than 70% occurring only once. For this clone: What it recognizes is unknown.

This sequence originates from a man aged 18-30 years in good health and CMV-seropositive. The sequencing sample was made of PBMCs.

CDR3 residues: CASSLTQGNTEAFF. In DNA form, the CDR3 reads TGTGCCAGCAGCCTAACCCAGGGGAACACTGAAGCTTTCTTT. The gene calls are TRBV14 and TRBJ1-1, with TRBD1 as a possible D gene (5 bases). The CDR3 length is 14 residues. Germline lookup yields CDR1 SGHDN and CDR2 FVKESK. With 4 bases removed from V and 1 base from J, the gap between germline ends came to 10 bases. Full variable domain (rest looked up from reference TRBV14 and TRBJ1-1): EAGVTQFPSHSVIEKGQTVTLRCDPISGHDNLYWYRRVMGKEIKFLLHFVKESKQDESGMPNNRFLAERTGGTYSTLKVQPAELEDSGVYFCASSLTQGNTEAFFGQGTRLTVV.